This T cell receptor (beta chain) was sequenced in a study of cytomegalovirus exposure and HLA in healthy donors. General study results and limits: The CMV antigen specificity of a few CMV-associated chains was confirmed through in vitro analysis.

A note on this clone: Its antigen is still unknown.

V lost 5 bases and J lost 6, with 8 bases in between. This CDR3 has 11 residues. The V gene's germline CDR1 is LNHDA and CDR2 SQIVND (reference sequence). The protocol was immunoSEQ multiplex PCR, while the TCRdb copy is restricted to in-frame clones and leaves out a portion. The profile shows roughly 56,000 clones, about 92% of them singletons. Sequenced sample: PBMCs. The gene calls are TRBV19 and TRBJ2-7; D remains ambiguous. This TCR was recovered from a woman between 18 and 29 years old in good health and CMV-seropositive. The CDR3 here is CASSQVGEQYF. The CDR3 region has the DNA TGTGCCAGTAGTCAGGTGGGCGAGCAGTACTTC.